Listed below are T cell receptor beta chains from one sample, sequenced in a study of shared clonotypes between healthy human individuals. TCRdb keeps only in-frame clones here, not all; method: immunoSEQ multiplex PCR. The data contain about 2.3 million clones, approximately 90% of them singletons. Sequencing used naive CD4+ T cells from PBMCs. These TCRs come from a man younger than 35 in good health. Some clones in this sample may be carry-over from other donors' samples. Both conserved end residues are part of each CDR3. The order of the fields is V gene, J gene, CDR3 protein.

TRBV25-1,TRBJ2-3,CASSDPDRVVDTQYF
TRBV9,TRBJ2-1,CASSSGEGSYNEQFF
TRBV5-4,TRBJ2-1,CASSSPPGLAVTSSYNEQFF
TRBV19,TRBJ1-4,CASSIGDTSANEKLFF
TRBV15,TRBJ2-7,CATSRVDRTYEQYF
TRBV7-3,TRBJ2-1,CASSSRGPTVNEQFF
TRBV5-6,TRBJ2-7,CASALGPELYEQYF
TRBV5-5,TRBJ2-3,CASRKRGRGTTDTQYF
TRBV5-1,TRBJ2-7,CASSLGSGAYEQYF
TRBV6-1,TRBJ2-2,CASTGTKGGELFF
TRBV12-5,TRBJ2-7,CASGLPGTGDEQYF
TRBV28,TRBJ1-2,CASSLRRSYGYTF
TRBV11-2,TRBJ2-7,CASSLDRLAGQQYF
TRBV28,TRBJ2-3,CASSFPRPDTQYF
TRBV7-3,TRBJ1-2,CASSSGQGDGYTF
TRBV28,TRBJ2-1,CASSSRLAGFYNEQFF
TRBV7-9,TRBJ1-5,CASSNSRAGQPQHF
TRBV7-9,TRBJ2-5,CASSFLSGEGPQETQYF
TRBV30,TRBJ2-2,CAWRGRGNTGELFF
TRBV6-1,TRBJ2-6,CASSEEAETGANVLTF
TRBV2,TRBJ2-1,CASSLRLERGNEQFF
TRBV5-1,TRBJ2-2,CASSKEGQGIGELFF
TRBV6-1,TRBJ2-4,CASSSGRQGLNIQYF
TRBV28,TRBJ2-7,CASSLGLAGGDYEQYF
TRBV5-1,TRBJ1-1,CASSRSAVNTEAFF
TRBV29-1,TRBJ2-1,CSVESGRIYNEQFF
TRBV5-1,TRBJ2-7,CASSLGDRPALYEQYF
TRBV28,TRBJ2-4,CASSLSGGENIQYF
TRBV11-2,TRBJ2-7,CASSPHYRDRRNEQYF
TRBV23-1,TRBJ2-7,CASPTTRQIWGYEQYF
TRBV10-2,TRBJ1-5,CASRGLMGNQPQHF
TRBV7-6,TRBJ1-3,CASSRTGFGNTIYF
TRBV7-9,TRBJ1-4,CASGGWGEKLFF
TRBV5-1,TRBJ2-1,CASSLGTSGRGNEQFF
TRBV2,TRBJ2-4,CASNFGGPLADIQYF
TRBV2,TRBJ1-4,CASSELGGRGKKLFF
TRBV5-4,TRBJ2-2,CASSLGQRDTGELFF
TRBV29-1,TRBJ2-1,CSVEGTKELYSEQFF
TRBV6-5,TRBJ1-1,CASSYSRTVTEAFF
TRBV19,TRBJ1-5,CASTAGPSPRQPQHF
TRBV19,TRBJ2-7,CASSSTSLGAYEQYF
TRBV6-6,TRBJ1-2,CATKPREGPYGYTF
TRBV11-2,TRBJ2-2,CASSLVAGLANTGELFF
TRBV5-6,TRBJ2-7,CASSARQGRGEQYF
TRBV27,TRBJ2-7,CLARAMGGYEQYF
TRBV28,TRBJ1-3,CASSPPQLGGTIYF
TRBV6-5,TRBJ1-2,CASSYRRRRTAGYTF
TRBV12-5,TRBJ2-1,CASGSSGGYNEQFF
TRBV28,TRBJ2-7,CASSPGGKSYEQYF
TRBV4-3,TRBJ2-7,CASSQVGDRAIYEQYF
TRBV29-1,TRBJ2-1,CSGKGLAGYNEQFF
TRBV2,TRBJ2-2,CASSWSPSGTGELFF
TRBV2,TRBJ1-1,CASSVGSRNTEAFF